This T cell receptor beta chain was observed in a study of T cell changes during pregnancy in multiple sclerosis. The germline CDR1 and CDR2 sequences are SGHAT and FQNNGV. The CDR3 covers 15 residues. V lost 5 bases to trimming and J lost 2 bases; unmatched junction nucleotides: 4. TCRdb's table, derived via immunoSEQ multiplex PCR, lists solely in-frame clones and lacks some. This table holds about 94,000 clones, around 94% found once. Specimen: peripheral blood, collected in the third trimester of pregnancy. The chain is built from TRBV11-2 and TRBJ2-5; 11 bases are a match to TRBD2. This TCR came from a female donor with multiple sclerosis, enrolled in a pregnancy study. Here the CDR3 DNA reads TGTGCCAGCAGCACTAGCGGGGGCCCTCAAGAGACCCAGTACTTC. This encodes CASSTSGGPQETQYF.